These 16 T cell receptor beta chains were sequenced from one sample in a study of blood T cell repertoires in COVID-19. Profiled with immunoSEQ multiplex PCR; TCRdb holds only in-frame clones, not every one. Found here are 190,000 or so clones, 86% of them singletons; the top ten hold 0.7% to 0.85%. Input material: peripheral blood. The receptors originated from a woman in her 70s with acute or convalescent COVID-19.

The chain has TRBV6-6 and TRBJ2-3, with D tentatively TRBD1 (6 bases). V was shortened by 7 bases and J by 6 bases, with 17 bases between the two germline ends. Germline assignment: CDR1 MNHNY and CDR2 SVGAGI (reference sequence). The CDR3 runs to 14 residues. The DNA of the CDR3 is TGTGCCAGCACCCTGGACAGTAAGAAGGATACGCAGTATTTT. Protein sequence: CASTLDSKKDTQYF.

The CDR3 is CASSYSGTSYQPQHF. CDR3 sequence (DNA): TGTGCCAGCAGTTACTCCGGGACATCCTACCAGCCCCAGCATTTT. V and J are TRBV6-5 and TRBJ1-5; D is perhaps TRBD1 (6 bases). Looked up from germline, CDR1 is MNHEY and CDR2 is SVGAGI. V was shortened by 0 bases and J by 7 bases, with 13 bases between the two germline ends. The CDR3 sequence is 15 residues long.

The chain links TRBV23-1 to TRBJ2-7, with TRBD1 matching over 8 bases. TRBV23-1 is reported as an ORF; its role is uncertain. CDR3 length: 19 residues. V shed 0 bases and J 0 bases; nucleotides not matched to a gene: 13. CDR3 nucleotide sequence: TGCGCCAGCAGTCAATCACATACTAACGGGACAGGAACCTCCTACGAGCAGTACTTC. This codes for CASSQSHTNGTGTSYEQYF.

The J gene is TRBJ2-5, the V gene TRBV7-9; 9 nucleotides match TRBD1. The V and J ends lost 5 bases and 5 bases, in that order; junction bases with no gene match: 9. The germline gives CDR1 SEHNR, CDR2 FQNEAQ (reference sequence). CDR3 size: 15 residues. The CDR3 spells CASSLEGQGSETQYF. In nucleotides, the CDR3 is TGTGCCAGCAGCCTTGAGGGACAGGGATCGGAGACCCAGTACTTC.

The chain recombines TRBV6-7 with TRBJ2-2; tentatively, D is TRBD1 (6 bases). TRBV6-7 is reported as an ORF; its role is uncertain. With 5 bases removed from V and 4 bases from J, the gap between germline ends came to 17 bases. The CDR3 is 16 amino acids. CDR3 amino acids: CASSDFPGAGTGELFF. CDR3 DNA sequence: TGTGCCAGCAGTGATTTCCCAGGGGCAGGCACCGGGGAGCTGTTTTTT.

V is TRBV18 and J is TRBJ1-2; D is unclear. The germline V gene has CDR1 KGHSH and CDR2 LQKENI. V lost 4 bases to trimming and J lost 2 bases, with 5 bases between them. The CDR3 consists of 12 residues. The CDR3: CASSRANYGYTF. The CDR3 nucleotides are TGTGCCAGCTCACGCGCAAACTATGGCTACACCTTC.

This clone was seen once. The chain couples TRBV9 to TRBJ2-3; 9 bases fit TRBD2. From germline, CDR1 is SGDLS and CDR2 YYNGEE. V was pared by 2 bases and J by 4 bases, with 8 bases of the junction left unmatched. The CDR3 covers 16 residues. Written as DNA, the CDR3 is TGTGCCAGCAGCGTTTTCCCCGGGACTAGCTCAGATACGCAGTATTTT. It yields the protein CASSVFPGTSSDTQYF.

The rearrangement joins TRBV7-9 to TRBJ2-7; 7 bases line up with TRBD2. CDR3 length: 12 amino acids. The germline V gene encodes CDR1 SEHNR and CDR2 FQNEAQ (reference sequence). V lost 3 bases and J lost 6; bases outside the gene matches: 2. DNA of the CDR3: TGTGCCAGCAGCTTTGGACTAGGCGAGCAGTACTTC. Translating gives CASSFGLGEQYF.

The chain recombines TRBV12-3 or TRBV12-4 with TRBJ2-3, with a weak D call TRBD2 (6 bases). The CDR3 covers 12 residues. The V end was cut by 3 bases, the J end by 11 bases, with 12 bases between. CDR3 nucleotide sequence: TGTGCCAGCAGTTTGACTGGGGGAGGGCAGTATTTT. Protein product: CASSLTGGGQYF.

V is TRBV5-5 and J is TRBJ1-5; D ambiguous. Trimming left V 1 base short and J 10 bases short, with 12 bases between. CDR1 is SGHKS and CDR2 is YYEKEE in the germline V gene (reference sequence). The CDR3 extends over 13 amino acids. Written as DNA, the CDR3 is TGTGCCAGCAGCTTGCAGGCCGCGAACCCCCAGCATTTT. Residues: CASSLQAANPQHF.

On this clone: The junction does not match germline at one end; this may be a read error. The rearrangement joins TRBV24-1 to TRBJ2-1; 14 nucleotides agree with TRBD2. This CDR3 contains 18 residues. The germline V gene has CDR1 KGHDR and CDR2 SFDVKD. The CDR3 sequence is CATSDATSGRVLYSEQFF. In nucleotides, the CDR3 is TGTGCCACCAGTGATGCGACTAGCGGGAGGGTTCTCTACAGTGAGCAGTTCTTC.

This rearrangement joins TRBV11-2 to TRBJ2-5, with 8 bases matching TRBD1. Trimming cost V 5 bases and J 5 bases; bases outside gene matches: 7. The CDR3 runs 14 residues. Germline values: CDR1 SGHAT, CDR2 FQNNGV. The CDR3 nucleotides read TGTGCCAGCAGCCCGGACAGGGCAGGCGAGACCCAGTACTTC. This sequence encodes CASSPDRAGETQYF. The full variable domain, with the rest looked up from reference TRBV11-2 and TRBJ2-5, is EAGVAQSPRYKIIEKRQSVAFWCNPISGHATLYWYQQILGQGPKLLIQFQNNGVVDDSQLPKDRFSAERLKGVDSTLKIQPAKLEDSAVYLCASSPDRAGETQYFGPGTRLLVL.

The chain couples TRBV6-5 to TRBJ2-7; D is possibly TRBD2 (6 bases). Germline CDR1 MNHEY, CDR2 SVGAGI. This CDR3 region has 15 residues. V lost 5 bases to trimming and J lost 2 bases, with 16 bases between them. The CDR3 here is CASSITGTQAYEQYF. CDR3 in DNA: TGTGCCAGCAGTATCACCGGGACTCAAGCCTACGAGCAGTACTTC.

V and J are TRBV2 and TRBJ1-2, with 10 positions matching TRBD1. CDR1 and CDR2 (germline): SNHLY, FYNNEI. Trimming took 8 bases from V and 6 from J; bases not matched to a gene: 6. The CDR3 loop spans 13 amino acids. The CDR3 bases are TGTGCCAGCGCGACAGGGGGCAGGAATGGCTACACCTTC. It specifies CASATGGRNGYTF.

The CDR3 reads CASSRDISYEQYF. The CDR3 nucleotides are TGCGCCAGCAGCCGGGACATCTCCTACGAGCAGTACTTC. The chain recombines TRBV5-1 with TRBJ2-7, with D tentatively TRBD1 (6 bases). This CDR3 contains 13 residues. Germline CDR1 reads SGHRS; CDR2 reads YFSETQ. V lost 4 bases and J 0 bases, leaving 8 bases between the germline ends.

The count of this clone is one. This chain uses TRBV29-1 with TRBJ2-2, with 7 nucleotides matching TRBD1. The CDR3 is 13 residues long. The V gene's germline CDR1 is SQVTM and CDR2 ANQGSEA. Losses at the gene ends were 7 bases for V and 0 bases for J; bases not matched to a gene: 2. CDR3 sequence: CSAGTANTGELFF. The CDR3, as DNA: TGCAGCGCCGGGACAGCGAACACCGGGGAGCTGTTTTTT.